These 13 T cell receptor beta chains were sequenced from one sample in a study of cytomegalovirus exposure and HLA in healthy donors. The PCR was carried out with 60 Vbeta primers and 13 Jbeta primers. Measured with immunoSEQ multiplex PCR; TCRdb has only the in-frame clones, and not every one. This sample has about 180,000 clones, with under 80% found just once. Sequencing was performed on PBMCs. The source of these receptors is a woman between 45 and 65 years old in good health and CMV-seropositive.

The table lists this clone with a count of one. This chain uses TRBV15 with TRBJ2-7, with TRBD1 identical over 10 bases. The junction had 3 bases not matched to a gene; V was cut back by 5 bases and J by 2 bases. The CDR3 length is 14 residues. Germline CDR1 LNHNV, CDR2 YYDKDF (reference sequence). CDR3 loop: CATSPDRGPYEQYF. The CDR3 DNA is TGTGCCACCAGCCCTGACAGGGGGCCCTACGAGCAGTACTTC.

This clone showed up just a few times. Written as DNA, the CDR3 is TGTGCCAGCAGCGTAGCAGGGGAAATCAATCAGCCCCAGCATTTT. It translates to CASSVAGEINQPQHF. The chain has TRBV9 and TRBJ1-5, with a possible D match to TRBD1 (6 bases). V shed 0 bases and J shed 3 bases, with 10 bases lying between them. The CDR3 spans 15 residues. Germline V lookup: CDR1 SGDLS, CDR2 YYNGEE.

J is TRBJ2-5 and V is TRBV6-5; D possibly corresponds to TRBD2 (6 bases). Trimming removed 8 bases at V and 4 bases at J, with 17 bases between. The CDR3 extends over 14 amino acids. Germline CDR1 is MNHEY and CDR2 is SVGAGI. The CDR3 sequence: CASWDRGVGETQYF. The CDR3 nucleotides are TGTGCCAGCTGGGATCGCGGGGTAGGAGAGACCCAGTACTTC.

The chain couples TRBV2 to TRBJ1-1, with 9 bases matching TRBD1. The germline gives CDR1 SNHLY, CDR2 FYNNEI. Trimming took 4 bases from V and 6 from J; bases not matched to a gene: 12. CDR3 length: 16 residues. The CDR3 DNA sequence: TGTGCCAGCAGTGTCCGGATAACAGGGGGCGCCGCTGAAGCTTTCTTT. It is translated as CASSVRITGGAAEAFF.

V is TRBV7-2 and J is TRBJ2-1, with TRBD1 identical over 8 bases. This CDR3 has 15 residues. In germline, CDR1 is SGHTA, CDR2 FQGNSA. Losses at the gene ends were 5 bases for V and 7 bases for J; bases not matched to a gene: 10. CDR3 sequence reads: CASSARGHPFNEQFF. In nucleotides, the CDR3 is TGTGCCAGCAGCGCCAGGGGGCATCCTTTTAATGAGCAGTTCTTC.

This chain links TRBV4-1 with TRBJ1-6; 7 bases map to TRBD1. V gave up 0 bases and J gave up 7 bases; unmatched junction bases: 6. The CDR3 spans 16 residues. Germline lookup yields CDR1 MGHRA and CDR2 YSYEKL. CDR3 loop: CASSQDEAGGNSPLHF. DNA for the CDR3: TGCGCCAGCAGCCAAGATGAGGCAGGGGGGAATTCACCCCTCCACTTT.

V gene TRBV6-5 combines with J gene TRBJ2-7; D gene uncertain. There are 12 residues in the CDR3. The V end was cut by 2 bases, the J end by 5 bases, with 7 bases between. Germline lookup yields CDR1 MNHEY and CDR2 SVGAGI. The DNA for the CDR3 is TGTGCCAGCAGTTACCACCAGGACGAGCAGTACTTC. Protein product: CASSYHQDEQYF.

V and J are TRBV6-6 and TRBJ1-2, with 7 bases fitting TRBD1. CDR1 and CDR2 from the germline V gene are MNHNY and SVGAGI (reference sequence). The CDR3 is 14 amino acids. The V and J ends lost 6 bases and 0 bases, in that order; junction bases with no gene match: 4. DNA for the CDR3: TGTGCCAGCAGCAGGGACAGTCCTAACTATGGCTACACCTTC. It translates to CASSRDSPNYGYTF.

V and J are TRBV11-1 and TRBJ1-1, with TRBD1 matching 9 bases. Germline assignment: CDR1 SGHAT and CDR2 FQDESV (reference sequence). Losses at the gene ends were 5 bases for V and 4 bases for J; bases not matched to a gene: 8. The CDR3 is made up of 15 amino acids. CDR3 DNA sequence: TGTGCCAGCAGCCGCCGGGACAGGGAGGGCACTGAAGCTTTCTTT. It encodes CASSRRDREGTEAFF.

The V and J genes are TRBV6-6 and TRBJ1-6, with D unresolved. The germline V gene has CDR1 MNHNY and CDR2 SVGAGI (reference sequence). The V and J ends lost 6 bases and 8 bases respectively, with 8 bases between them. This CDR3 contains 12 residues. In DNA, the CDR3 is TGTGCCAGCAGGGAGTCGGATTCACCCCTCCACTTT. Translation gives CASRESDSPLHF.

The chain carries TRBV4-1 and TRBJ1-4; 8 bases are a match to TRBD1. Trimming cost V 3 bases and J 0 bases; bases outside gene matches: 9. CDR1 and CDR2 (germline): MGHRA, YSYEKL. The CDR3 length is 18 residues. DNA for the CDR3: TGCGCCAGCAGCCACCGGACAGGGATCCTTTCAACTAATGAAAAACTGTTTTTT. Translating gives CASSHRTGILSTNEKLFF.

The CDR3 protein is CASSFRQGGGYTF. In nucleotides, the CDR3 is TGTGCCAGCAGCTTTCGACAGGGTGGAGGCTACACCTTC. The rearrangement joins TRBV11-2 to TRBJ1-2; 7 bases fit TRBD1. The CDR3 is 13 residues long. Germline V CDR1 and CDR2: SGHAT, FQNNGV. The ends lost 3 bases at V and 8 bases at J; junction bases unmatched: 6.

The chain has TRBV5-1 and TRBJ2-7; TRBD1 matches at 9 bases. J was trimmed by 3 bases and V by 4 bases; bases with no gene match: 8. Germline loops: CDR1 SGHRS, CDR2 YFSETQ. The CDR3 contains 15 residues. CDR3 nucleotide sequence: TGCGCCAGCAGCCCGGGACAGGGAGGGAACTACGAGCAGTACTTC. Translation: CASSPGQGGNYEQYF.